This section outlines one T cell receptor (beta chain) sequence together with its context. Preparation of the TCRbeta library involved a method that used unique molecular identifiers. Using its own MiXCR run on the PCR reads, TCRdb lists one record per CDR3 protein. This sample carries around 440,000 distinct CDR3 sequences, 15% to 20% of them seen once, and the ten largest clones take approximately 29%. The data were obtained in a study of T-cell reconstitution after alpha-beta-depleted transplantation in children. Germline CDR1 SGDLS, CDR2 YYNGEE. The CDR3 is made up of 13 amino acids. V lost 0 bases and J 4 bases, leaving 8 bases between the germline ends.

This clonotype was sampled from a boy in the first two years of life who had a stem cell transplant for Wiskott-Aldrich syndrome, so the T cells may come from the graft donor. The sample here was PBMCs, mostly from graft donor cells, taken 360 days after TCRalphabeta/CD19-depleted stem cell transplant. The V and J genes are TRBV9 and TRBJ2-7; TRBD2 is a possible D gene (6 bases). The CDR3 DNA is TGTGCCAGCAGCGTAGGACTAGTTTACGAGCAGTACTTC. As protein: CASSVGLVYEQYF.